This is a list of T cell receptor beta chains from one sample in a study of shared clonotypes between healthy human individuals. TCRdb keeps only in-frame clones here, not all; method: immunoSEQ multiplex PCR. The sample has around 2.5 million clones; 93% are singletons. Sequencing input: naive CD4+ T cells from PBMCs. These receptors were taken from a man aged 18 to 29 in good health. Some clones in this sample may be carry-over from other donors' samples. The CDR3 runs from the conserved cysteine through the conserved F or W. Each record gives: D gene, clone size, J gene, V gene, CDR3 protein, CDR3 DNA. The D gene is left open where the match is weak. Clone size is stated in some rows and not others, as once, few, many or a class when expanded.

TRBD2,.,TRBJ2-5,TRBV18,CASSRNLAEETQYF,TGTGCCAGCTCACGGAACCTAGCGGAAGAGACCCAGTACTTC
.,.,TRBJ2-7,TRBV2,CASTLSYEQYF,TGTGCCAGCACTCTTTCCTACGAGCAGTACTTC
TRBD2,once,TRBJ2-7,TRBV5-1,CASTSGTFTEQYF,TGCGCCAGCACTAGCGGGACTTTCACCGAGCAGTACTTC
TRBD1,.,TRBJ1-1,TRBV6-6,CASSHDRGTEAFF,TGTGCCAGCAGCCATGACAGGGGTACTGAAGCTTTCTTT
TRBD2,once,TRBJ2-1,TRBV6-6,CASSYSPAGRNEQFF,TGTGCCAGCAGTTACTCGCCAGCGGGGAGGAATGAGCAGTTCTTC
.,.,TRBJ2-1,TRBV29-1,CSVGVGGRYNEQFF,TGCAGCGTTGGAGTAGGGGGGAGATACAATGAGCAGTTCTTC
.,.,TRBJ2-5,TRBV21-1,CASDGKETQYF,TGTGCCAGCGATGGCAAAGAGACCCAGTACTTC
TRBD2,.,TRBJ2-3,TRBV11-2,CASSFGGGPTDTQYF,TGTGCCAGCAGCTTTGGGGGAGGGCCAACAGATACGCAGTATTTT
.,.,TRBJ2-7,TRBV7-6,CASSFWGARNEQYF,TGTGCCAGCAGCTTCTGGGGGGCGCGAAACGAGCAGTACTTC
TRBD1,.,TRBJ1-5,TRBV4-1,CASSERQGAQPQHF,TGCGCCAGCAGCGAACGACAGGGGGCACAGCCCCAGCATTTT
.,.,TRBJ1-5,TRBV5-5,CASSSYDSQPQHF,TGTGCCAGCAGTTCCTATGATTCCCAGCCCCAGCATTTT
.,.,TRBJ1-2,TRBV2,CASSEGRYYGYTF,TGTGCCAGCAGTGAGGGCAGATACTATGGCTACACCTTC
TRBD1,.,TRBJ1-1,TRBV7-9,CASSLGQGIAETFF,TGTGCCAGCAGCTTAGGACAGGGGATAGCAGAAACTTTCTTT
TRBD2,.,TRBJ2-1,TRBV7-9,CASSFLAGALEQFF,TGTGCCAGCAGCTTTCTAGCGGGAGCGCTTGAGCAGTTCTTC
TRBD1,.,TRBJ1-3,TRBV28,CASSFWAGGGDTIYF,TGTGCCAGCAGTTTTTGGGCAGGGGGTGGAGACACCATATATTTT
.,.,TRBJ2-1,TRBV7-9,CASSTRPPRELNEQFF,TGTGCCAGCAGCACACGGCCCCCCAGGGAACTCAATGAGCAGTTCTTC
.,.,TRBJ1-2,TRBV6-5,CASSYFTRNYGYTF,TGTGCCAGCAGTTACTTTACCAGAAACTATGGCTACACCTTC
TRBD1,.,TRBJ1-6,TRBV11-2,CASSYGTAYNSPLHF,TGTGCCAGCAGCTACGGGACAGCGTATAATTCACCCCTCCACTTT
.,once,TRBJ2-1,TRBV7-6,CASSSLGASYNEQFF,TGTGCCAGCAGCTCCCTTGGGGCCTCCTACAATGAGCAGTTCTTC
TRBD1,.,TRBJ1-2,TRBV27,CASSPRQGTYGYTF,TGTGCCAGCAGTCCACGACAGGGCACTTATGGCTACACCTTC
.,.,TRBJ2-3,TRBV4-3,CASSQAVSSTDTQYF,TGCGCCAGCAGCCAAGCCGTATCTAGCACAGATACGCAGTATTTT
TRBD2,.,TRBJ2-1,TRBV30,CAWRARGSGWYNEQFF,TGTGCCTGGAGGGCCAGAGGTAGCGGGTGGTACAATGAGCAGTTCTTC
TRBD2,.,TRBJ2-1,TRBV7-9,CASSASGSSYNEQFF,TGTGCCAGCAGCGCTAGCGGGAGCTCCTACAATGAGCAGTTCTTC
TRBD2,.,TRBJ2-1,TRBV7-6,CASSIPRSRGRMEGLADNEQFF,TGTGCCAGCAGCATTCCCAGGAGCCGGGGAAGAATGGAGGGACTAGCAGACAATGAGCAGTTCTTC
TRBD2,.,TRBJ2-1,TRBV5-1,CASSRGTSGNEQFF,TGCGCCAGCAGCAGAGGGACTAGCGGCAATGAGCAGTTCTTC
.,.,TRBJ2-7,TRBV4-1,CASSRGQGGGYEQYF,TGCGCCAGCAGCCGCGGACAGGGCGGGGGCTACGAGCAGTACTTC
.,.,TRBJ2-1,TRBV20-1,CSARQEEQFF,TGCAGTGCAAGACAGGAAGAGCAGTTCTTC
TRBD2,.,TRBJ2-7,TRBV9,CASSGRGAGAYEQYF,TGTGCCAGCAGCGGGAGGGGAGCGGGAGCGTACGAGCAGTACTTC
.,.,TRBJ2-7,TRBV5-4,CASSLDLAGPANSGEQYF,TGTGCCAGCAGCTTGGATTTGGCGGGGCCCGCCAATTCGGGGGAGCAGTACTTC
.,once,TRBJ1-4,TRBV27,CASSLDPPAGLANEKLFF,TGTGCCAGCAGTTTAGACCCCCCCGCCGGGCTCGCTAATGAAAAACTGTTTTTT
TRBD1,.,TRBJ1-1,TRBV28,CASSLRRARGVNTEAFF,TGTGCCAGCAGTTTGCGGAGGGCCAGGGGGGTGAACACTGAAGCTTTCTTT
.,.,TRBJ2-4,TRBV19,CASSSPGYIQYF,TGTGCCAGTAGTTCCCCCGGGTACATTCAGTACTTC
TRBD2,.,TRBJ2-1,TRBV19,CASNLGLAGDNEQFF,TGTGCCAGTAACCTGGGACTAGCGGGGGACAATGAGCAGTTCTTC
TRBD2,.,TRBJ2-7,TRBV7-9,CASGLAGVSYEQYF,TGTGCCAGCGGGCTAGCGGGAGTGTCCTACGAGCAGTACTTC
.,few,TRBJ1-2,TRBV9,CASSAQGTPGGYTF,TGTGCCAGCAGCGCCCAAGGGACCCCGGGTGGCTACACCTTC
.,.,TRBJ1-2,TRBV2,CASTGDAYGYTF,TGTGCCAGCACCGGGGACGCCTATGGCTACACCTTC
.,.,TRBJ2-1,TRBV15,CATSRDNPTLYNEQFF,TGTGCCACCAGCAGAGACAACCCGACTCTCTACAATGAGCAGTTCTTC
.,.,TRBJ1-1,TRBV6-1,CATRRDTLMNTEAFF,TGTGCCACCCGACGGGATACTCTTATGAACACTGAAGCTTTCTTT
.,few,TRBJ1-1,TRBV5-1,CASSLQPGNTEAFF,TGCGCCAGCAGCTTGCAACCCGGGAACACTGAAGCTTTCTTT
.,once,TRBJ2-6,TRBV7-2,CASSGEAGANVLTF,TGTGCCAGCAGCGGCGAGGCTGGGGCCAACGTCCTGACTTTC
TRBD1,.,TRBJ1-2,TRBV2,CASRLQGHAVDGYTF,TGTGCCAGCAGGCTACAGGGGCACGCGGTCGATGGCTACACCTTC
.,.,TRBJ2-7,TRBV30,CAWSQGPYEQYF,TGTGCCTGGAGTCAGGGCCCCTACGAGCAGTACTTC
.,.,TRBJ2-3,TRBV5-1,CASTSTFTDTQYF,TGCGCCAGCACCTCCACTTTCACAGATACGCAGTATTTT
TRBD2,.,TRBJ2-1,TRBV18,CASSPKNGGRDNEQFF,TGTGCCAGCTCCCCCAAGAATGGCGGGAGGGACAATGAGCAGTTCTTC
.,.,TRBJ1-2,TRBV5-1,CASRQSPAVPSYGHTF,TGCGCCAGCAGACAGAGTCCAGCGGTTCCCTCGTATGGCCACACCTTC
TRBD2,.,TRBJ2-7,TRBV5-1,CASSSLPRGEHEQYF,TGCGCCAGCAGCTCACTCCCCCGGGGGGAGCACGAGCAGTACTTC
TRBD1,.,TRBJ1-3,TRBV6-5,CASSYSGTGLDTIYF,TGTGCCAGCAGTTACAGTGGGACAGGGCTGGACACCATATATTTT
TRBD2,.,TRBJ2-3,TRBV25-1,CASSPTSGRSADTQYF,TGTGCCAGCAGCCCGACTAGCGGGAGATCCGCAGATACGCAGTATTTT
.,.,TRBJ2-1,TRBV6-1,CASSKLASYNEQFF,TGTGCCAGCAGCAAACTAGCATCCTACAATGAGCAGTTCTTC
.,.,TRBJ1-5,TRBV5-7,CASSRRATGNQPQHF,TGTGCCAGCAGCCGTCGGGCGACGGGCAATCAGCCCCAGCATTTT
.,.,TRBJ2-2,TRBV4-2,CASSQASKNTGELFF,TGTGCCAGCAGCCAAGCTTCAAAGAACACCGGGGAGCTGTTTTTT
.,.,TRBJ2-7,TRBV7-3,CASSIGPTYYEQYF,TGTGCCAGCAGCATCGGGCCAACCTACTACGAGCAGTACTTC
.,once,TRBJ1-2,TRBV6-1,CASSEYSGGHYGYTF,TGTGCCAGCAGTGAATATTCGGGGGGGCACTATGGCTACACCTTC
.,.,TRBJ2-6,TRBV7-2,CASSSSTGSGANVLTF,TGTGCCAGCAGCTCGAGTACAGGGTCTGGGGCCAACGTCCTGACTTTC